This T cell receptor beta chain was observed in a study of shared clonotypes between healthy human individuals. Study-level points and caveats: Limited genetic and exposure-history diversity came from having few donors. As a rule, naive subsets had a larger estimated richness than memory subsets.

Samples underwent the assay at deep level. In the original workflow: Junction-only sequences without quality scores were provided by ImmunoSEQ, so filtering was different. Sequencing was performed with immunoSEQ multiplex PCR; in TCRdb, only in-frame clones are kept and a portion is missing. V and J calls and clone size are those listed in that table; D and trimming were worked out from the DNA. The top ten hold 1.5% to 2% of the sample, which has about 2.1 million clones, 80% to 95% seen once. V was trimmed by 3 bases and J by 5 bases, leaving 14 bases between them. The CDR3 has 15 amino acids. The germline CDR1 and CDR2 sequences are MDHEN and SYDVKM. Terminally differentiated effector memory CD45RA+ cells were excluded from the naive CD8 cells, which were CD45RO-negative and positively selected for CCR7. Worth noting for this clone: Its antigen remains unidentified.

V usage is TRBV28 and J usage is TRBJ1-5; D is unresolved. The TCR sequence derives from a man younger than 35 in good health. Some clones in this sample may be carry-over from other donors' samples. Sequencing was performed on naive CD8+ T cells from PBMCs. The CDR3 nucleotides are TGTGCCAGCAGTTTTTTCCTGGGCACCCATCAGCCCCAGCATTTT. Encoded protein: CASSFFLGTHQPQHF.